Relative to its sample, the clone carrying this T cell receptor beta chain is medium-sized. Its antigen is unidentified. TRBV12-4/TRBJ1-2 clonotypes were amplified with adaptor-ligated barcode primers. TCRdb reprocessed the multiplex PCR reads via MiXCR and lists one record per CDR3 protein. The table lists 480 or so distinct CDR3 sequences, approximately 0.4% of them singletons. This CDR3 region has 14 residues. V was cut by 0 bases and J by 5 bases, with 10 bases left in between. Overall study results and limits: Greatest tumor Treg TCR overlap was with tumor naive CD4+ cells. Naive CD4+ cells shared around an eighth of tumor Treg sequences. Tumor memory CD4+ T cell TCR gene usage was found to cluster with blood and lymph node memory CD4+ cells and with lymph node naive CD4+ cells.

Treg sorting used a CD4+CD25+CD127-/low gate. Source material: tumor-infiltrating Tregs sorted from the breast tumor. This clonotype was sampled from a female donor with breast cancer. The chain uses TRBV12-3 or TRBV12-4 and TRBJ1-2; D remains unclear. Here the CDR3 reads CASSLAAGRYGYTF. The CDR3 region has the DNA TGTGCCAGCAGTTTAGCGGCAGGAAGATATGGCTACACCTTC.